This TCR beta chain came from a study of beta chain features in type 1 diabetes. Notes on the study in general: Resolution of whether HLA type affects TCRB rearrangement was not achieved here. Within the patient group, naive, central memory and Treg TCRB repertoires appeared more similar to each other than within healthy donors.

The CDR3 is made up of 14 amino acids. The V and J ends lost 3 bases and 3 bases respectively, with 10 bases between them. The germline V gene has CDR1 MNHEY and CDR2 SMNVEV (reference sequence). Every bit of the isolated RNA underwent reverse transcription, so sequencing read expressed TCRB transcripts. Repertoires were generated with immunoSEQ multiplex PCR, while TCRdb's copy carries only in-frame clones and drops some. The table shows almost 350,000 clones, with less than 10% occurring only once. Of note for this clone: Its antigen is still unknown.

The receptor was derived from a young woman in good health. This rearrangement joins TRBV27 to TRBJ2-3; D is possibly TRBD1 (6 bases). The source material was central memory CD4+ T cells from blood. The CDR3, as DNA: TGTGCCAGCAGTTTTTCCAGGGGAACAGATACGCAGTATTTT. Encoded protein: CASSFSRGTDTQYF.